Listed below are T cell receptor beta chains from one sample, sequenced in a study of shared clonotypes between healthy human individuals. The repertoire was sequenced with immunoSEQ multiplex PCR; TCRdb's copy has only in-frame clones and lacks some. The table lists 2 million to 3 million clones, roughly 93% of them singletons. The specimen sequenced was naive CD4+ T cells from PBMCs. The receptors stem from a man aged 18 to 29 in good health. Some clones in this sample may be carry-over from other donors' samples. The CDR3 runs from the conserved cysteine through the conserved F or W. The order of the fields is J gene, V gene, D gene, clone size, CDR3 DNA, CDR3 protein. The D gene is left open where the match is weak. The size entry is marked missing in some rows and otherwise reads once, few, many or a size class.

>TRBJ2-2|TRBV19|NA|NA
TGTGCCAGTAGTCACGGCCCGGGCACCGGGGAGCTGTTTTTT
CASSHGPGTGELFF
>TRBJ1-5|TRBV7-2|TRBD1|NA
TGTGCCAGCAGCGCTCAGGGGGGTCAGCCCCAGCATTTT
CASSAQGGQPQHF
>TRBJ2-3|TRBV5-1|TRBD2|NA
TGCGCCAGCAGCTGGGGGGTAGCGGGAACAGATACGCAGTATTTT
CASSWGVAGTDTQYF
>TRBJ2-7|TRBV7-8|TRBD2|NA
TGTGCCAGCAGCTTAGGAGCCTTAGCGGGAGGGTCCTACGAGCAGTACTTC
CASSLGALAGGSYEQYF
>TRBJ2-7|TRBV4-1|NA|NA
TGCGCCAGCAGCCAAGATGGGGGGTCTCCAGAGATACTACGAGGGCAGTACTTC
CASSQDGGSPEILRGQYF
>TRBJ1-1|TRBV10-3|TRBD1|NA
TGTGCCATCAGGGGACAGGGGGCGAGGGGAAACACTGAAGCTTTCTTT
CAIRGQGARGNTEAFF
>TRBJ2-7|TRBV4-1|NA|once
TGCGCCAGCAGCCCTCCGAAACCCCACGAGCAGTACTTC
CASSPPKPHEQYF
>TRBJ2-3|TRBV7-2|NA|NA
TGTGCCAGCAGCTTAGTTCCAGGCCGGGATACGCAGTATTTT
CASSLVPGRDTQYF
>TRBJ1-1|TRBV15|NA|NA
TGTGCCACCAGCAGGGATCCGACGGTCCCGAACACTGAAGCTTTCTTT
CATSRDPTVPNTEAFF
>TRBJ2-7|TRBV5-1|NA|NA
TGCGCCAGCAGTCTTGACCCTGGGGGCGCTCGCTACGAGCAGTACTTC
CASSLDPGGARYEQYF
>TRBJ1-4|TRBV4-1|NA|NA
TGCGCCAGCAGTCGGGCCCATGAAAAACTGTTTTTT
CASSRAHEKLFF
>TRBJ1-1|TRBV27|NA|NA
TGTGCCAGCAGTTTATATCCATTGAACACTGAAGCTTTCTTT
CASSLYPLNTEAFF
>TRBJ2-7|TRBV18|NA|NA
TGTGCCAGCTCACCACGCGAGCATTCCTACGAGCAGTACTTC
CASSPREHSYEQYF
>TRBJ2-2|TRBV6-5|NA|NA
TGTGCCAGCAGTCTCCCAAGGGAGTCCGGGGAGCTGTTTTTT
CASSLPRESGELFF
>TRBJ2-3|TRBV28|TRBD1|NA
TGTGCCAGCAACACAGGGGGTGGGTCAGATACGCAGTATTTT
CASNTGGGSDTQYF
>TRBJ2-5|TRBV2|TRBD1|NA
TGTGCCAGCAGGGACAGGGGACCAAGGACCCAGTACTTC
CASRDRGPRTQYF
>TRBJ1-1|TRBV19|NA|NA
TGTGCCAGTAGCCACCGGGGCCCCGGGGCTTTCTTT
CASSHRGPGAFF
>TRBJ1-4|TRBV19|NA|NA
TGTGCCAGTAGTATGCGGGGATTGGGGGAAAAACTGTTTTTT
CASSMRGLGEKLFF
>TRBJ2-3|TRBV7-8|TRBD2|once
TGTGCCAGCAGCTTAAGGCTAGCGGGAGGGTATACGCAGTATTTT
CASSLRLAGGYTQYF
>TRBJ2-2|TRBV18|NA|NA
TGTGCCAGCTCACCACGTACGGGGTCCAACACCGGGGAGCTGTTTTTT
CASSPRTGSNTGELFF
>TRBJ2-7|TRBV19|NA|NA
TGTGCCAGTAGTAGGGAGAGCTCCTACGAGCAGTACTTC
CASSRESSYEQYF
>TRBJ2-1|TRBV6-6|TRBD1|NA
TGTGCCAGCATTAGGGGACAGGGGAATGAGCAGTTCTTC
CASIRGQGNEQFF
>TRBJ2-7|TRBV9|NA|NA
TGTGCCAGCAGCGTATCTCCCCGGACGGCCACTGAGCAGTACTTC
CASSVSPRTATEQYF
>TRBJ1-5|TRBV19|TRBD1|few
TGTGCCAGTAGCACAGGGGCCCCTAATCAGCCCCAGCATTTT
CASSTGAPNQPQHF
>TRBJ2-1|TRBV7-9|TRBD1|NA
TGTGCCAGCAGCCCGCGACAGGGAAACAATGAGCAGTTCTTC
CASSPRQGNNEQFF
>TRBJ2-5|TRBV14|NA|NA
TGTGCCAGCAGCCAATCCCCCGGGACCAAGCGAGAGACCCAGTACTTC
CASSQSPGTKRETQYF
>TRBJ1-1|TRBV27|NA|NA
TGTGCCAGCAGTTTATCTGCGGGGTGGGGGGGCTGGACTGAAGCTTTCTTT
CASSLSAGWGGWTEAFF
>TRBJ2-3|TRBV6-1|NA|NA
TGTGCCAGCAGGCTAGGGGCTAGCACAGATACGCAGTATTTT
CASRLGASTDTQYF
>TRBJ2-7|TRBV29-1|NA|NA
TGCAGCGCTAAGGGGCGACTAACCTACGAGCAGTACTTC
CSAKGRLTYEQYF
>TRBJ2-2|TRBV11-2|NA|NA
TGTGCCAGCAGCCCATCCGGGGAGCTGTTTTTT
CASSPSGELFF
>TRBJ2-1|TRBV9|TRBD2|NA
TGTGCCAGCAGCGGGTCCGGGACTACCTACAATGAGCAGTTCTTC
CASSGSGTTYNEQFF
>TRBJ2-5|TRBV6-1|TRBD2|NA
TGTGCCAGCAGTGACGGCGGGAGTAGAGGAGAGACCCAGTACTTC
CASSDGGSRGETQYF
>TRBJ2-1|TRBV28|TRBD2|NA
TGTGCCAGCAGTGAGGCAAGCGGGAGGCCCTACAATGAGCAGTTCTTC
CASSEASGRPYNEQFF
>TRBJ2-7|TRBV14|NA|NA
TGTGCCAGTAGGGGGGAGACCTACGAGCAGTACTTC
CASRGETYEQYF
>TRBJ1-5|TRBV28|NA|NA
TGTGCCACCTCCTCGGTACAGACGGCATCCCAGCATTTT
CATSSVQTASQHF
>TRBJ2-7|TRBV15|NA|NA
TGTGCCGCCGGACAAGAATACGAGCAGTACTTC
CAAGQEYEQYF
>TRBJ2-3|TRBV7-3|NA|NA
TGTGCCAGCAGCTCCATGGTACACGATACGCAGTATTTT
CASSSMVHDTQYF
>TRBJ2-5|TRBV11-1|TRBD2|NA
TGTGCCAGCAGCTTAACTAGCGGGAGGGCCCGGGAGACCCAGTACTTC
CASSLTSGRARETQYF
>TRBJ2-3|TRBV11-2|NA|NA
TGTGCCAGCAGCTTAGATCGGTCCAATACGCAGTATTTT
CASSLDRSNTQYF
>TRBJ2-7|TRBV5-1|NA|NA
TGCGCCAGCAGCTTGGGGGGATGGGACGAGCAGTACTTC
CASSLGGWDEQYF
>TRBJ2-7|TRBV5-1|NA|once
TGCGCCAGCAGCCGTACGGGGACTCCGGTCTACGAGCAGTACTTC
CASSRTGTPVYEQYF